This record covers a single T cell receptor (beta chain). Antigen specificity is unknown. The study ran its PCR with 60 Vbeta and 13 Jbeta primers. Repertoires were generated with immunoSEQ multiplex PCR, while TCRdb's copy carries only in-frame clones and drops some. The table lists approximately 130,000 clones, roughly four fifths of them singletons. This sample is part of a study of cytomegalovirus exposure and HLA in healthy donors. This CDR3 region has 15 residues. The V and J ends lost 5 bases and 6 bases, in that order; junction bases with no gene match: 3. CDR1 and CDR2 from the germline V gene are SGHAT and FQNNGV. Despite likely unrecorded immune exposures, the donors were nominally healthy at the time of sampling. Study-wide results and caveats: A later analysis by the authors found several of the most significant clusters apparently linked to common viral pathogens. A previous analysis found most TCR beta V segments productive roughly 87% or roughly 30% of the time.

This chain uses TRBV11-2 with TRBJ2-1; 14 bases map to TRBD2. This receptor was taken from a man aged 25-45 years in good health and CMV-seronegative. Sequenced sample: PBMCs. The CDR3 spells CASSPGLAGANEQFF. In DNA, the CDR3 is TGTGCCAGCAGCCCGGGACTAGCGGGAGCCAATGAGCAGTTCTTC.